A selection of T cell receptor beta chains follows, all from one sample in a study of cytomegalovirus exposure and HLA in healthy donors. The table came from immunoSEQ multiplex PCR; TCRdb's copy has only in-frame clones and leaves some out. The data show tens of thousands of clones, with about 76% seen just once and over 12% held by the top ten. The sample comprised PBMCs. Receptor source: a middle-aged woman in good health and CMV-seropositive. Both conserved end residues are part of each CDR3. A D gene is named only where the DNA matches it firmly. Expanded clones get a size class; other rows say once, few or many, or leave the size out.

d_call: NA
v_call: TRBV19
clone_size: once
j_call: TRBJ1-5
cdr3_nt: TGTGCCAGTAATAAGGCTCAGGCCCCCAGCAATCAGCCCCAGCATTTT
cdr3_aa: CASNKAQAPSNQPQHF

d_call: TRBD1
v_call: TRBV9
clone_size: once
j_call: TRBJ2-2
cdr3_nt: TGTGCCAGCAGCCCAACAGGGGTGAACACCGGGGAGCTGTTTTTT
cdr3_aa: CASSPTGVNTGELFF

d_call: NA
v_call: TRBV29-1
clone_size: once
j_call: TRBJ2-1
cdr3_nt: TGCAGCGTTGACGTAGGACTGCCTAAGCAGTTCTTC
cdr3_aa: CSVDVGLPKQFF

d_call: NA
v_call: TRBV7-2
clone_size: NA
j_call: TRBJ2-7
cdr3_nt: TGTGCCAGCAGCGGGGGGGGCCTACCCCGAAAGCAGTACTTC
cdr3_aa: CASSGGGLPRKQYF

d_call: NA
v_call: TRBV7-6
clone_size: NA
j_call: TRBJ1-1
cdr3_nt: TGTGCCAGCAGCTTAGGAGAGCCTTACACTGAAGCTTTCTTT
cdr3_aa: CASSLGEPYTEAFF

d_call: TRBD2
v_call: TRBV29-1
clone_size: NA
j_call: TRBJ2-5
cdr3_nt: TGCAGCGTTGAAGATGGGTACGAGCGGGAGGGCCAGTACTTC
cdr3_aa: CSVEDGYEREGQYF

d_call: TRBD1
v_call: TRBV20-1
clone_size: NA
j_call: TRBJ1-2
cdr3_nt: TGCAGTGCTGGACAGGGGGCTGGCTACACCTTC
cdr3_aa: CSAGQGAGYTF

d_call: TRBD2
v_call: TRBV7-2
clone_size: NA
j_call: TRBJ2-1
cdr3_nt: TGTGCCAGCAGCCTAACGGGAGGTCCTATTTATGAGCAGTTCTTC
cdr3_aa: CASSLTGGPIYEQFF

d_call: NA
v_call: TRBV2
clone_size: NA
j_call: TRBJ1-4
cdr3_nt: TGTGCCAGCAGAACCCGGGACAAGAGGAGAAATGAAAAACTGTTTTTT
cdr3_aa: CASRTRDKRRNEKLFF

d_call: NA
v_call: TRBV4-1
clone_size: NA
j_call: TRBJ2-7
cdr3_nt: TGCGCCAGCAGCCAAGGAACAGGGTACGAGCAGTACTTC
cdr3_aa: CASSQGTGYEQYF

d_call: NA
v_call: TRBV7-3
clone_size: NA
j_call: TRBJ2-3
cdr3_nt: TGTGCCAGCAGCTTAAGAGGCCCTGAGAGCACAGATACGCAGTATTTT
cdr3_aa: CASSLRGPESTDTQYF

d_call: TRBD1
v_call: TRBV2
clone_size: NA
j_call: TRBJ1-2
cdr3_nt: TGTGCCAGCAGTGGGGACAGGGGAGGCTACACCTTC
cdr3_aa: CASSGDRGGYTF

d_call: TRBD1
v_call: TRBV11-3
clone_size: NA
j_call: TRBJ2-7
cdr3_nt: TGTGCCAGCAGCTTAGGGGACAGCTCCTACGAGCAGTACTTC
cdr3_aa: CASSLGDSSYEQYF

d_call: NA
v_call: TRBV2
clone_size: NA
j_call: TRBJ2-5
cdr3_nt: TGTGCCAGCGGCGTCGAGGTGGGGACCCAGTACTTC
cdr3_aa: CASGVEVGTQYF

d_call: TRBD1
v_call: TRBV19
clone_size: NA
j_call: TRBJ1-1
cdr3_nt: TGTGCCAGTAGTAACCCGGGACAGACTAGATGGAACACTGAAGCTTTCTTT
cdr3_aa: CASSNPGQTRWNTEAFF

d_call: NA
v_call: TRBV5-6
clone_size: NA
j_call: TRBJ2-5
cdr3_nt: TGTGCCAGCAGCTTGTACAGGTACCAAGAGACCCAGTACTTC
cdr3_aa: CASSLYRYQETQYF

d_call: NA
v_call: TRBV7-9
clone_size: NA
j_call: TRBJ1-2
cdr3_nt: TGTGCCAGCAGCCTTAATGGCCGTCTCGGCTACACCTTC
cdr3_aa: CASSLNGRLGYTF

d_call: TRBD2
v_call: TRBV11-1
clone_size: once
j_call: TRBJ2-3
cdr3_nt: TGTGCCAGCAGCTTAAGTAGCGGGGGGGCCCCAGATACGCAGTATTTT
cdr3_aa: CASSLSSGGAPDTQYF

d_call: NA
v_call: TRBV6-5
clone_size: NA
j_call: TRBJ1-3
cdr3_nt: TGTGCCAGCAGTTACGACGGAGGGGCTCCTGGAAACACCATATATTTT
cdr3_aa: CASSYDGGAPGNTIYF

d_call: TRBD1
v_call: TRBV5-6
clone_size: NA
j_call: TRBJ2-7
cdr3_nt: TGTGCCAGCAGCCCCCGAGGGGGGACAGGGATCTACGAGCAGTACTTC
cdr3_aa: CASSPRGGTGIYEQYF

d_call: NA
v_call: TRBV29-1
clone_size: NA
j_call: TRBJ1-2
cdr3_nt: TGCAGCGCTGGACAGACGAACTATGGCTACACCTTC
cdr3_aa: CSAGQTNYGYTF